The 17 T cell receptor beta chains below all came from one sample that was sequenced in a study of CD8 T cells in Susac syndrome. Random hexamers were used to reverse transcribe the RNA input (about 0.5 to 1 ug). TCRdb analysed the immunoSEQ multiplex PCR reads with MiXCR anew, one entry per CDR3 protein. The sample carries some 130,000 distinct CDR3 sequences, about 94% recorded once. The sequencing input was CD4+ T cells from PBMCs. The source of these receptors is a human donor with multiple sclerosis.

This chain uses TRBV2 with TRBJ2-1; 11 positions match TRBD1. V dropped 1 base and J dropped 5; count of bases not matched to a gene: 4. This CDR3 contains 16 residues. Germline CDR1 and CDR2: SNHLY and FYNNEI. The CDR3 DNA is TGTGCCAGCAGTGAAGGGACAGGGGGCGAGAACAATGAGCAGTTCTTC. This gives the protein CASSEGTGGENNEQFF.

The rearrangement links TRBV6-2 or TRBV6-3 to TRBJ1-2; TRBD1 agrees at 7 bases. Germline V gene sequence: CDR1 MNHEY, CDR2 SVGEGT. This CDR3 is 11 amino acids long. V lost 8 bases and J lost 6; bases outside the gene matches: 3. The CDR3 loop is CASSTGDGYTF. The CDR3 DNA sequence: TGTGCCAGCTCAACAGGGGATGGCTACACCTTC.

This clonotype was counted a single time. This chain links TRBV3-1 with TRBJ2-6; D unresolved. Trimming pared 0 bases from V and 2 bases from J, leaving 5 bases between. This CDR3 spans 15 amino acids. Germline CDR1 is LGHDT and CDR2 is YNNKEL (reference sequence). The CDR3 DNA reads TGTGCCAGCAGCCAAGAATGGGCTGGGGCCAACGTCCTGACTTTC. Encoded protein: CASSQEWAGANVLTF. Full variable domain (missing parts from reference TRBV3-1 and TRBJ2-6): DTAVSQTPKYLVTQMGNDKSIKCEQNLGHDTMYWYKQDSKKFLKIMFSYNNKELIINETVPNRFSPKSPDKAHLNLHINSLELGDSAVYFCASSQEWAGANVLTFGAGSRLTVL.

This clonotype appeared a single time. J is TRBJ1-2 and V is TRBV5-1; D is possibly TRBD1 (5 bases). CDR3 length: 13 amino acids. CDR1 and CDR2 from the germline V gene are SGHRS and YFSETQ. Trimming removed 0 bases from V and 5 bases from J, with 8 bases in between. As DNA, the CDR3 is TGCGCCAGCAGCTTGGGGGGGTTATATGGCTACACCTTC. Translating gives CASSLGGLYGYTF.

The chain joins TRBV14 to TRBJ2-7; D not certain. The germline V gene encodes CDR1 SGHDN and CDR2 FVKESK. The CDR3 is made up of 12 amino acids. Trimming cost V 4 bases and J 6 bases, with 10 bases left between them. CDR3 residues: CASSPSWSEQYF. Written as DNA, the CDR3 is TGTGCCAGCAGCCCTTCCTGGAGCGAGCAGTACTTC. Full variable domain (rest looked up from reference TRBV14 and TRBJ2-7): EAGVTQFPSHSVIEKGQTVTLRCDPISGHDNLYWYRRVMGKEIKFLLHFVKESKQDESGMPNNRFLAERTGGTYSTLKVQPAELEDSGVYFCASSPSWSEQYFGPGTRLTVT.

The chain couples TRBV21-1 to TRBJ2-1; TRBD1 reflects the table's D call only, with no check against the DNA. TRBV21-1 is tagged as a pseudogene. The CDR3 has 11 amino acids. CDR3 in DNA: TGTGCCAGCAAGGACAGCCCTGAGCAGTTCTTC. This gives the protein CASKDSPEQFF.

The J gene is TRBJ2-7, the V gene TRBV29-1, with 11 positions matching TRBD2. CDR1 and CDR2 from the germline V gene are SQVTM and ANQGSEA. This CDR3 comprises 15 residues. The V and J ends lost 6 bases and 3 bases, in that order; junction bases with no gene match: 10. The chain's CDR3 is CSVGRGTSGSYEQYF. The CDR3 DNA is TGCAGCGTGGGAAGGGGTACTAGCGGGAGCTACGAGCAGTACTTC.

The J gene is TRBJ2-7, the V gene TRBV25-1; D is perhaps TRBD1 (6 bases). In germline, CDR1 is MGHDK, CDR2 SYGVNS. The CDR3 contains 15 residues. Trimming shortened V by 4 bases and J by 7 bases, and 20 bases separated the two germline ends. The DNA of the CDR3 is TGTGCCAGCAGTGTATCAGGGGTCCCCCTAGGGGAGCAGTACTTC. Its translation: CASSVSGVPLGEQYF.

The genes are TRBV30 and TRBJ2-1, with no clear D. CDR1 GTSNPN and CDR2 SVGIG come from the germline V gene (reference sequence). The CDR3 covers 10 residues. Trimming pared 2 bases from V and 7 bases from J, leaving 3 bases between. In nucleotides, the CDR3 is TGTGCCTGGAGTAGGAATGAGCAGTTCTTC. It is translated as CAWSRNEQFF.

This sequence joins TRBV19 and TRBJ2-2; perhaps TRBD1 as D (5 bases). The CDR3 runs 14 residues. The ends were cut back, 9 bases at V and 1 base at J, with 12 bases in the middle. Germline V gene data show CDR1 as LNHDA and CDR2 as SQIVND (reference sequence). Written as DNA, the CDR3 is TGTGCCAGCAGGTCCCAGGGGAACACCGGGGAGCTGTTTTTT. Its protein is CASRSQGNTGELFF.

As DNA, the CDR3 is TGTGCCAGCAGCTTAGCGCCCTTAACTAACTATGGCTACACCTTC. Amino acid sequence: CASSLAPLTNYGYTF. This chain uses TRBV7-2 with TRBJ1-2; D remains ambiguous. This CDR3 is built from 15 residues. Trimming stripped 0 bases from V and 0 bases from J, with 8 bases between. Germline V gives CDR1 SGHTA, CDR2 FQGNSA.

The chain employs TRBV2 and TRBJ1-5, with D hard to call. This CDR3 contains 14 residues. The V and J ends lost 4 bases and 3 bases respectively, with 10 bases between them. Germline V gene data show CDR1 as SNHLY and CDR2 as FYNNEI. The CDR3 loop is CASSANGPNQPQHF. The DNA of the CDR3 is TGTGCCAGCAGTGCCAACGGCCCCAATCAGCCCCAGCATTTT.

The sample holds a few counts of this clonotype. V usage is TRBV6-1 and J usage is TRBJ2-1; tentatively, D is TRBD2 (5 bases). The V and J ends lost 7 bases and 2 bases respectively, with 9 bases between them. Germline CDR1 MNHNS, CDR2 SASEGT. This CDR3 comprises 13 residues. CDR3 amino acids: CASKRVPYNEQFF. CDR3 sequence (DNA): TGTGCCAGCAAGAGGGTGCCCTACAATGAGCAGTTCTTC.

The CDR3 protein is CASSFPLTGARTYEQYF. The DNA for the CDR3 is TGTGCCAGCAGTTTCCCTCTCACCGGGGCGCGAACCTACGAGCAGTACTTC. The chain recombines TRBV12-3 or TRBV12-4 with TRBJ2-7; TRBD1 or TRBD2 may be the D gene (5 bases each). The CDR3 loop spans 17 amino acids. The ends were cut back, 3 bases at V and 2 bases at J, with 20 bases in the middle.

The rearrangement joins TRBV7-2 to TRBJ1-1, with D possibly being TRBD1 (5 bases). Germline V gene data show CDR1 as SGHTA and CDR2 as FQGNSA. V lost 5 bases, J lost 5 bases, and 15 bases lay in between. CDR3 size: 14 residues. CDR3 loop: CASSLQWQGTEAFF. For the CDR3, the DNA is TGTGCCAGCAGCCTTCAATGGCAGGGAACTGAAGCTTTCTTT.

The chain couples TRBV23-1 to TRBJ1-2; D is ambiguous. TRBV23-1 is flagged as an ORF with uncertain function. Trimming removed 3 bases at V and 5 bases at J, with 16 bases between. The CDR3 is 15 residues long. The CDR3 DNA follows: TGCGCCAGCAGTCACCCTTTGTCAACCGGTTATGGCTACACCTTC. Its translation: CASSHPLSTGYGYTF.

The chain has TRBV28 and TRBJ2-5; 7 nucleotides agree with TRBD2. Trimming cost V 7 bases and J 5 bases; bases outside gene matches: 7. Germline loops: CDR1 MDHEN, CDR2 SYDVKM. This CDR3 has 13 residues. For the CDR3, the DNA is TGTGCCAGCACGGGGGGAGGGGAGGAGACCCAGTACTTC. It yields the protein CASTGGGEETQYF.